Below, one T cell receptor (beta chain) is given with its context. What it recognizes is unknown. This sample was taken from a study of identical twins. V shed 3 bases and J shed 3 bases, with 14 bases lying between them. Germline V gene lookup returns CDR1 SGDLS and CDR2 YYNGEE. The CDR3 consists of 15 residues. TCRdb re-analysed the 5' RACE reads in MiXCR, keeping a single row per CDR3 protein. Of around 510,000 distinct CDR3 sequences listed, 13% to 15% are singletons. Study-wide results and caveats: Memory repertoires lacked the insertion deficit that abundant cord blood beta clonotypes showed. These conclusions were based on statistical analysis (cross-sectional, not following the same donors).

The sample also formed part of further work on yellow fever vaccine responses in identical twins.

The origin of this receptor is a woman under 30 in good health. V gene TRBV9 combines with J gene TRBJ2-3, with D possibly TRBD1 on 6 matching bases. The sample was CD4+ T cells sorted from blood. The DNA for the CDR3 is TGTGCCAGCAGCGCCGAGGGCAGGGGAACAGATACGCAGTATTTT. This gives the protein CASSAEGRGTDTQYF.